This T cell receptor beta chain appears in the sequencing data of a study of shared clonotypes between healthy human individuals (dated by TCRdb to 2020 to 2022). Study-level background: A few men and two women, aged 18 to 49 years, made up the cohort. For each donor, three plates each were used for CD4 naive and CD4 memory, two plates were used for CD8 naive, and one plate was used for CD8 memory. To estimate repertoire size and how much clonotype sharing occurs between individuals, the study deeply sequenced the blood TCR repertoires of roughly 5 healthy adults. To increase sequencing depth and limit assay-specific biases, different laboratories used diverse techniques to prepare libraries and sequence TCR repertoires. Each donor's leukapheresis produced roughly between roughly 0.85 and 9.5 billion PBMCs.

The CDR3 runs 17 amino acids, cysteine and phenylalanine included. The kept DNA is CDR3 alone, 51 bases in frame from the first base. The junction carries 13 bases between V and J, which are trimmed by 1 base and 0 bases respectively. From the germline V gene, CDR1 is SGHTA and CDR2 is FQGNSA. CD8 naive samples were CD45RO-negative cells positively selected for CCR7, giving a CD45RA+CCR7+ population that excluded TemRA cells. The donors were healthy, HIV-negative adults who had no recently reported acute infections or vaccinations. Every donor was a Caucasian adult living in Nashville, Tennessee, USA. Blood was obtained by leukapheresis, after which PBMCs were separated by Ficoll-Histopaque density gradient centrifugation and cryopreserved in liquid nitrogen vapor phase. Analytical flow cytometry was used to check the purity and quantity of each magnetically sorted T cell population. Genomic DNA was isolated from each sorted fraction and quantified by UV absorbance on a Nanodrop 2000c.

Using the deep immunoSEQ assay, multiplex PCR amplified TCR CDR3 regions from genomic DNA. Extracted genomic DNA from each cell subset was distributed evenly across all wells of several immunoSEQ 96-well plates, and each plate was treated as a replicate. Each replicate PCR for sorted subsets received roughly 200 ng genomic DNA, equal to roughly 30,000 T cell genomes. Purified libraries were measured with a Qubit 3.0 fluorometer, size-checked on a Bioanalyzer 2100, and measured again with the KAPA Library Quantification kit. A separate single-read 150-cycle Illumina NextSeq 550 flow cell was used to sequence each immunoSEQ 96-well plate. The study's own analysis went as follows. Because the immunoSEQ output included only junctional sequences and no quality scores, the filtering could not be the same as the filtering used for full-length reads. Sequences were annotated with PyIR, a Python wrapper for IgBLAST v1.9, and V/J genes and CDR3 were assigned using IMGT germline references. Reads were filtered out if the reads had weak V/J assignments (E-value above 1e-6), no CDR3, stop codons, out-of-frame junctions, or ambiguous translated residues. V3J clonotypes were defined by identical inferred V gene, J gene, and CDR3 amino acid sequence. The percentage overlap between two repertoires was calculated by dividing the number of shared unique clonotypes by the size of the smaller repertoire. Three approaches were used to assess repertoire richness: RTK rarefaction, the Chao1 estimator, and Recon v2.1 estimates of unobserved clonotypes. Generation probabilities for all TCRbeta clonotypes obtained by the gDNA method from several donors were computed using OLGA. What TCRdb holds here is the immuneACCESS table cut down to in-frame rearrangements. Part of the clones is not present; checked against another copy, under half of the missing clones reflect an unresolved V gene, and the others are unexplained. V and J calls and clone size come straight from that table; D and trimming were deduced from the DNA. This sample has 2 million to 2.5 million clones in its table, and roughly 95% of those were observed once. The top ten clones comprise roughly 1% of the sample.

This clone occurred once. What this receptor recognizes is not known. Within one base of it there is no much larger clone, and no base qualities were kept. General conclusions and limits of the study: The small number of donors limited the genetic and exposure-history diversity represented. Larger estimated clonotype richness was generally found for naive subsets than for memory subsets. Sampling was limited to blood, and TCR repertoires in tissue likely differ from TCR repertoires in blood. Compared with non-shared clonotypes, the clonotypes found in all four sorted-subset donors had higher generation probabilities. Pairwise subsampling led to the expectation that sequencing depth would affect the degree of clonotype sharing among donors. Sharing across a few donors was observed for about 4.8% of naive CD4, over 3% of naive CD8, 2% to 2.5% of memory CD4, and around 0.4% of memory CD8 clonotypes. Even with the large sequencing depth, rarefaction of the sorted-subset datasets indicated that sequencing was incomplete.

The receptor's source is a man between 18 and 35 years old in good health. The sequencing input was naive CD8+ T cells sorted from blood. This specimen's cell subset or site label, per the study, means: CD45RA+CCR7+. The chain employs TRBV7-2 and TRBJ2-1; TRBD1 is a possible D gene, resting on 6 matching bases. The CDR3 protein sequence reads: CASSLETGLTSYNEQFF. In nucleotides, the sequence is TGTGCCAGCAGCTTAGAGACAGGTCTTACCTCCTACAATGAGCAGTTCTTC.